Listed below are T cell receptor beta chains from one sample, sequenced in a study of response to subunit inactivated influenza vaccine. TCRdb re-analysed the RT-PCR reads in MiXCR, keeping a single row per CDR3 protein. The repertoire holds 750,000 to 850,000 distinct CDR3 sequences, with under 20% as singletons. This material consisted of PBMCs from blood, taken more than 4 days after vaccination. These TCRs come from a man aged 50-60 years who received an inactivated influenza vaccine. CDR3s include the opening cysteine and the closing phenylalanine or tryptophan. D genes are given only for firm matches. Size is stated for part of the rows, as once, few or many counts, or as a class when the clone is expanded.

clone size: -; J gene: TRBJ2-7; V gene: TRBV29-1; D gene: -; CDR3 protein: CSVAKAAGQNYEQYF; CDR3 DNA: TGCAGCGTGGCCAAGGCGGCAGGGCAAAATTACGAGCAGTACTTC
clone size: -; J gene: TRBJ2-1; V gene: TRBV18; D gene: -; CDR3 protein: CASSPTASDVTYNEQFF; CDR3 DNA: TGTGCCAGCTCACCAACGGCTAGCGATGTTACCTACAATGAGCAGTTCTTC
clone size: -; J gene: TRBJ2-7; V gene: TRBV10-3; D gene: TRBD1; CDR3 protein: CAISESGQKPYEQYF; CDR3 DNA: TGTGCCATCAGTGAGTCGGGACAGAAGCCCTACGAGCAGTACTTC
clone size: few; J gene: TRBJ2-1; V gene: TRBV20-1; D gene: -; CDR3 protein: CSAISDNEQFF; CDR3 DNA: TGCAGTGCTATCTCGGACAATGAGCAGTTCTTC
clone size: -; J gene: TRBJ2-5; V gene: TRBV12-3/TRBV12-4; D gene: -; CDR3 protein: CASSSSRDGETQYF; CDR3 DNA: TGTGCCAGCAGTTCCTCCAGGGACGGGGAGACCCAGTACTTC
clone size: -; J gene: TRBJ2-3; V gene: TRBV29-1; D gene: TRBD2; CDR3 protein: CSVKRGLTDTQYF; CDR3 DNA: TGCAGCGTAAAGCGGGGTCTCACAGATACGCAGTATTTT
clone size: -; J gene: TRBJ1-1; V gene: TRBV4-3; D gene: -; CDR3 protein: CASSQDEALSTEAFF; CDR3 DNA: TGCGCCAGCAGCCAAGATGAGGCTCTCAGCACTGAAGCTTTCTTT
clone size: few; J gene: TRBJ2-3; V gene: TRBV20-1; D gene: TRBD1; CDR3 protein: CSASGTGRADTQYF; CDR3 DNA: TGCAGTGCTAGCGGGACAGGGAGGGCGGATACGCAGTATTTT
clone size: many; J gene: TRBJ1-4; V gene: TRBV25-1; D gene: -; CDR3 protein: CASRPWGTNEKLFF; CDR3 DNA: TGTGCCAGCAGGCCCTGGGGAACTAATGAAAAACTGTTTTTT
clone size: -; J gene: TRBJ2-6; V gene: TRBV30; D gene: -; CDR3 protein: CAWSVNYGANVLTF; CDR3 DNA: TGTGCCTGGAGTGTAAACTATGGGGCCAACGTCCTGACTTTC
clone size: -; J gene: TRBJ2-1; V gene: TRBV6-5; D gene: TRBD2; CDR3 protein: CASSYSKTGTSGSIDEQFF; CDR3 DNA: TGTGCCAGCAGTTACTCGAAAACCGGGACTAGCGGGAGTATTGATGAGCAGTTCTTC
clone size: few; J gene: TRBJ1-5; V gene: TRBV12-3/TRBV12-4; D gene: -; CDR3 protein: CASSSVRNQPQHF; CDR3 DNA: TGTGCCAGCAGTTCGGTGCGCAATCAGCCCCAGCATTTT
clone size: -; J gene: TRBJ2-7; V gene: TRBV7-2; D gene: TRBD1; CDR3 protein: CASSSDRTGSFYEQYF; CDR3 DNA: TGTGCCAGCAGCTCAGACCGGACAGGGTCCTTCTACGAGCAGTACTTC
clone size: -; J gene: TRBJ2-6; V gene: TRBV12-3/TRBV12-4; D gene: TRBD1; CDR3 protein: CASSDRGRFSGANVLTF; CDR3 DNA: TGTGCCAGCAGTGACAGGGGGAGGTTTTCTGGGGCCAACGTCCTGACTTTC
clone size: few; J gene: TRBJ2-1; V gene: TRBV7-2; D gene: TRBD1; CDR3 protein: CASSPGQGSYYNEQFF; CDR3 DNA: TGTGCCAGCAGCCCGGGACAGGGCTCGTACTACAATGAGCAGTTCTTC
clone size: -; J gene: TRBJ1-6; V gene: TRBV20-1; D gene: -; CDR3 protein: CSVNRENSPLHF; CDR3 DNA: TGCAGTGTGAACAGGGAGAATTCACCCCTCCACTTT
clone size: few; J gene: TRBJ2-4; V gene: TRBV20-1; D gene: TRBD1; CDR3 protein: CSAGRDRAKNIQYF; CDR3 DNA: TGCAGTGCTGGCCGGGACAGGGCCAAAAACATTCAGTACTTC
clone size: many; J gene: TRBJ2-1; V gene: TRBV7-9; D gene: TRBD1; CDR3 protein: CASSLPLGDRGYNEQFF; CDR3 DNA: TGTGCCAGCAGCTTACCCCTTGGGGACAGGGGATACAATGAGCAGTTCTTC
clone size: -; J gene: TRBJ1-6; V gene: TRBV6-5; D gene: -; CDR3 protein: CASSYGVLKPLHF; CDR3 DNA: TGTGCCAGCAGTTACGGCGTTTTGAAGCCCCTCCACTTT
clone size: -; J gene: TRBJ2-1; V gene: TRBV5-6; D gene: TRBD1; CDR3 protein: CASKRTGHYNEQFF; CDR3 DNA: TGTGCCAGCAAAAGGACAGGACACTACAATGAGCAGTTCTTC
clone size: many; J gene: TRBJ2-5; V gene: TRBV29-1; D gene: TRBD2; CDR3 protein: CSAGTSGPGTQYF; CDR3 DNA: TGCAGCGCCGGGACTAGCGGCCCGGGGACCCAGTACTTC
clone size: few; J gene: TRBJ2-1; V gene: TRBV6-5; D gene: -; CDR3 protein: CASSSKGGGEQFF; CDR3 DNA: TGTGCCAGCAGTTCTAAGGGTGGTGGTGAGCAGTTCTTC
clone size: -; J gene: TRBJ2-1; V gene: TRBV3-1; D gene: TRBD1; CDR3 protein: CASSLGQGLGEQFF; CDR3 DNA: TGTGCCAGCAGCCTCGGACAGGGGCTGGGTGAGCAGTTCTTC
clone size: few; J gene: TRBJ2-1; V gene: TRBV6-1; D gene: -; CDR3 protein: CASSEGQGPYYEQFF; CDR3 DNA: TGTGCCAGCAGTGAGGGTCAGGGGCCTTACTATGAGCAGTTCTTC
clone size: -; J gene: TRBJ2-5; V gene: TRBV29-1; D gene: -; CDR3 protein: CSGDPGETQYF; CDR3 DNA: TGCAGCGGGGATCCGGGGGAGACCCAGTACTTC
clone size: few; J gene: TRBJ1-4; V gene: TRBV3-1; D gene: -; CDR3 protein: CASSQAEKLFF; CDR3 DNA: TGTGCCAGCAGCCAAGCTGAAAAACTGTTTTTT
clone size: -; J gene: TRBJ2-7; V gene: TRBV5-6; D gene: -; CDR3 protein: CASSLRGAHYEQYF; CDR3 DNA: TGTGCCAGCAGCTTGCGAGGGGCCCACTACGAGCAGTACTTC
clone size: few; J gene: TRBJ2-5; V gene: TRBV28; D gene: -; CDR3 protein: CASKIGTSKETQYF; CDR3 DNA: TGTGCCAGCAAGATTGGGACCTCAAAAGAGACCCAGTACTTC
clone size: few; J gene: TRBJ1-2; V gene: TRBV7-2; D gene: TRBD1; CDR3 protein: CASAKGQANYGYTF; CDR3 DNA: TGTGCCAGCGCCAAAGGACAGGCAAACTATGGCTACACCTTC
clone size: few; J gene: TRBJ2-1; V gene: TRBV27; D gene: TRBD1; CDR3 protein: CASRRDRGDNEQFF; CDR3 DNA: TGTGCCAGCCGCCGGGACAGGGGAGACAATGAGCAGTTCTTC
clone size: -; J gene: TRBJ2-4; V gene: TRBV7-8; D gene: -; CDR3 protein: CASSLVRTQAKNIQYF; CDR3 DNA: TGTGCCAGCAGCTTAGTTAGGACCCAAGCCAAAAACATTCAGTACTTC
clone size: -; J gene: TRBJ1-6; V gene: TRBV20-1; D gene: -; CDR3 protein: CSARDLEYPSPLHF; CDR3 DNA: TGCAGTGCTAGAGATCTGGAGTACCCGTCACCCCTCCACTTT
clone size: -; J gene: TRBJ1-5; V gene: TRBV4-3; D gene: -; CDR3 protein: CASSQDRGYQPQHF; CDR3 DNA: TGCGCCAGCAGCCAAGATAGGGGCTATCAGCCCCAGCATTTT